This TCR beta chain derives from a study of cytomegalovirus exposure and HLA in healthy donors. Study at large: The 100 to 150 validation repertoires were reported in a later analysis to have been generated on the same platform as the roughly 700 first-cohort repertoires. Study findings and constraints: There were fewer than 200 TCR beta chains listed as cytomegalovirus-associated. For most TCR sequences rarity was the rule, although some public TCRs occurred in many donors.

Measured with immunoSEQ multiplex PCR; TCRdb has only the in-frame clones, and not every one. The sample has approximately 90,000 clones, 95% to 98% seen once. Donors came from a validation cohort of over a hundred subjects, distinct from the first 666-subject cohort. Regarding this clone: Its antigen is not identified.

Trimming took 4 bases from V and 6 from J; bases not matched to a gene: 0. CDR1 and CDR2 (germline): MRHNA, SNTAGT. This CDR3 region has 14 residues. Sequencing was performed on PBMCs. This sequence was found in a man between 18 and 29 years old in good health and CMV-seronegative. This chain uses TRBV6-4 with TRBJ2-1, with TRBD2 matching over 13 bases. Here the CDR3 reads CASSGLAGGNEQFF. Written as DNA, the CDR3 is TGTGCCAGCAGTGGACTAGCGGGAGGCAATGAGCAGTTCTTC.